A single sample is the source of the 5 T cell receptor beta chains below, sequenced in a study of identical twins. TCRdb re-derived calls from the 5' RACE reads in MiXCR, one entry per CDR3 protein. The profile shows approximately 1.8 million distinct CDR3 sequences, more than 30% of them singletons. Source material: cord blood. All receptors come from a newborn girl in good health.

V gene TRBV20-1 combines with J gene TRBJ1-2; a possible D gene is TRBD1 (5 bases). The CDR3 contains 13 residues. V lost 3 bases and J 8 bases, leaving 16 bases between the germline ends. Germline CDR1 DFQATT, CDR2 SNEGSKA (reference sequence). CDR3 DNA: TGCAGTGCTAGGGCCGGGACCTCGGGGGGCTACACCTTC. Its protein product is CSARAGTSGGYTF.

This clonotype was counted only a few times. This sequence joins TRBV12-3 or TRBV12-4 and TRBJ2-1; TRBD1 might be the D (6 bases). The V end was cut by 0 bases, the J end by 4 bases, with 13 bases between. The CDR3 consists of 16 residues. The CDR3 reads CASSLADRSLYNEQFF. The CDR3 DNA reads TGTGCCAGCAGTTTAGCTGACAGGAGCCTTTACAATGAGCAGTTCTTC.

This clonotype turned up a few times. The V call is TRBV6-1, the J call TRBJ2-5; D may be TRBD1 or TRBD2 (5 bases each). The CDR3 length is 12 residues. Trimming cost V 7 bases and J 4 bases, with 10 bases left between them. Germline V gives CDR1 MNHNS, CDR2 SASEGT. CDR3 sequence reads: CASTPGPETQYF. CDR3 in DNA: TGTGCCAGCACCCCGGGACCAGAGACCCAGTACTTC.

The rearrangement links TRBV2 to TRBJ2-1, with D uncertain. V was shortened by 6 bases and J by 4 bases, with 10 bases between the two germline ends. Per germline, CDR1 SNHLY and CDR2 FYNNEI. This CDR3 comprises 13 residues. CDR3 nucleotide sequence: TGTGCCAGCAGATTGACGCTTTACAATGAGCAGTTCTTC. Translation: CASRLTLYNEQFF.

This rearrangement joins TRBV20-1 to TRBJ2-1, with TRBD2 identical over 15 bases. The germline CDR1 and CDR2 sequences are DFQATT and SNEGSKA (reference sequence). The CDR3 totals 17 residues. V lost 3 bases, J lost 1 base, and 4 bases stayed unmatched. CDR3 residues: CSARGTSGRLSYNEQFF. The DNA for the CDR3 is TGCAGTGCTAGGGGGACTAGCGGGAGGCTTTCCTACAATGAGCAGTTCTTC.